This T cell receptor beta chain appears in the sequencing data of a study of CD8+ T cells in alopecia areata. Reverse transcription of extracted RNA yielded cDNA, which provided the sequencing template. Sequenced by immunoSEQ multiplex PCR; TCRdb stores in-frame clones only, minus some. This sample has about 180,000 clones, with 50% to 60% found just once. Points on this clone: An end of the junction differs from the germline gene, which may be a read error.

There are 12 residues in the CDR3. Per germline, CDR1 MNHNS and CDR2 SASEGT. This rearrangement joins TRBV6-1 to TRBJ1-2, with D unresolved. Sequenced material: CD4+ T cells sorted from blood, taken at week 0. The receptor comes from a human donor with alopecia areata. CDR3: CAISDEGYGYTF. The CDR3 nucleotides read TGTGCCATCAGTGACGAGGGATATGGCTACACCTTC.